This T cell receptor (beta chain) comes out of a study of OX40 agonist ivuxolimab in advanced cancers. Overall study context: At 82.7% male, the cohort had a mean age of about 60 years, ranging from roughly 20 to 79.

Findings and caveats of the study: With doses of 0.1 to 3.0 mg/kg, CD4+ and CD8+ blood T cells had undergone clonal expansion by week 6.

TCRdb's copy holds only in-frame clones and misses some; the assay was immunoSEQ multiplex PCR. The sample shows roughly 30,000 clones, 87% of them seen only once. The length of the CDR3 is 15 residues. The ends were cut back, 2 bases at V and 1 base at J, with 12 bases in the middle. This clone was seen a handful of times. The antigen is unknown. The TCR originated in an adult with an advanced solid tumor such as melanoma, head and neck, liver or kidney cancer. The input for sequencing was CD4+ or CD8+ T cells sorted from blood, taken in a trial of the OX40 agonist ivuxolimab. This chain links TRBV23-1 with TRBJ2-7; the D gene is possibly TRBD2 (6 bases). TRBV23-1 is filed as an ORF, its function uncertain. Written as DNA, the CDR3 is TGCGCCAGCAGTCAACCTGGGGAGGTGTCCTACGAGCAGTACTTC. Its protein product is CASSQPGEVSYEQYF.